Listed below are T cell receptor beta chains from one sample, sequenced in a study of blood T cell repertoires in COVID-19. Using immunoSEQ multiplex PCR, the repertoire was profiled, and TCRdb retains in-frame clones only, with some absent. The sample carries about 42,000 clones, around 80% recorded once. Material for sequencing was peripheral blood. The receptors originated from a human donor in a cohort sampled during active COVID-19. Each CDR3 is given with its conserved first and last residue. A D gene is named only where the DNA matches it firmly. Rows may omit the clone size; those that give it use once, few, many or a size class.

length,D,size,J,V,DNA,CDR3
14,TRBD1,-,TRBJ1-4,TRBV18,TGTGCCAGCTCCCCGGGACAGAATAATGAAAAACTGTTTTTT,CASSPGQNNEKLFF
12,-,-,TRBJ2-7,TRBV11-2,TGTGCCAGCAGCTTAGAAGGGGGCGAGCAGTACTTC,CASSLEGGEQYF
15,TRBD2,-,TRBJ2-7,TRBV7-8,TGTGCCAGCAGCTCCACTAGCGGAGGGAACTATGAGCAGTACTTC,CASSSTSGGNYEQYF
15,-,few,TRBJ2-4,TRBV4-2,TGTGCCAGCAGCCAGGGGGCAGCCAACAAAAACATTCAGTACTTC,CASSQGAANKNIQYF
12,-,-,TRBJ1-2,TRBV10-3,TGTGCCATCAGTGGAGTCGCCCAAGCCTACACCTTC,CAISGVAQAYTF
15,TRBD2,once,TRBJ2-3,TRBV18,TGTGCCAGCCTACTAGCGGGGGGGCGCGCAGATACGCAGTATTTT,CASLLAGGRADTQYF
12,-,few,TRBJ1-2,TRBV12-3/TRBV12-4,TGTGCCAGCAGTCCAGGACAGCATGGCTACACCTTC,CASSPGQHGYTF
12,-,-,TRBJ2-1,TRBV7-9,TGTGCCAGCTTCAAAGGGGGGGGAGAGCAGTTCTTC,CASFKGGGEQFF
16,-,-,TRBJ1-3,TRBV7-6,TGTGCCAGCAGCTTGGGTCCGGGGGGCTCTGGAAACACCATATATTTT,CASSLGPGGSGNTIYF
15,TRBD2,few,TRBJ2-1,TRBV30,TGTGCCTGGGTTCCGTGGCTAGCGGGGGGGAGTGAGCAGTTCTTC,CAWVPWLAGGSEQFF
13,-,-,TRBJ1-3,TRBV23-1,TGCGGCGGGCGGGGTTTCTGTGGAAACACCATATATTTT,CGGRGFCGNTIYF
14,TRBD1,-,TRBJ1-1,TRBV28,TGTGCCGGGCGACAGGGGGGATCGAACACTGAAGCTTTCTTT,CAGRQGGSNTEAFF
14,-,once,TRBJ2-5,TRBV6-2/TRBV6-3,TGTGCCAGCAGTCAGCGACGGGGACAAGAGACCCAGTACTTC,CASSQRRGQETQYF
14,-,-,TRBJ1-2,TRBV27,TGTGCCAGCAGTCCCCACGACAGAAGTTATGGCTACACCTTC,CASSPHDRSYGYTF
16,TRBD2,-,TRBJ2-5,TRBV7-2,TGTGCCAGCAGCTCAAGACTAGCGGGGGGAGGACGGACCCAGTACTTC,CASSSRLAGGGRTQYF
15,TRBD1,-,TRBJ2-5,TRBV2,TGTGCCAGCAGTGTAGGGACAGGGGGACAAGAGACCCAGTACTTC,CASSVGTGGQETQYF
14,TRBD1,once,TRBJ1-3,TRBV7-8,TGTGCCAGCAGCGCGGGACAGGGTAGCAACACCATATATTTT,CASSAGQGSNTIYF
12,-,-,TRBJ1-2,TRBV14,TGTGCCAGCAGCCGTAGTGGCTATGGCTACACCTTC,CASSRSGYGYTF
14,-,few,TRBJ2-1,TRBV9,TGTGCCAGCAGCGTACAGGGTGGATCCAATGAGCAGTTCTTC,CASSVQGGSNEQFF
11,TRBD1,-,TRBJ1-1,TRBV20-1,TGCAGTGCTCCAGGGGGTACTGAAGCTTTCTTT,CSAPGGTEAFF
18,-,many,TRBJ1-3,TRBV21-1,TGTGCCAGCAGCACCGGGACAGGGGCTTTGTGCTCTGGAAACACCATATATTTT,CASSTGTGALCSGNTIYF
14,TRBD1,few,TRBJ1-6,TRBV5-1,TGCGCCAGCAGACTCGGACAGGGCGATTCACCCCTCCACTTT,CASRLGQGDSPLHF
13,-,-,TRBJ2-7,TRBV7-2,TGTGCCAGCAGCAGAAATCCGGGCTACGAGCAGTACTTC,CASSRNPGYEQYF
15,TRBD1,-,TRBJ1-2,TRBV11-2,TGTGCCAGCAGCCGTGACAGGGGGTCGGGCTATGGCTACACCTTC,CASSRDRGSGYGYTF
12,-,few,TRBJ1-1,TRBV2,TGTGCCAGCAGTGAAGCAGGGGTTGAAGCTTTCTTT,CASSEAGVEAFF
12,-,-,TRBJ2-1,TRBV5-1,TGCGCCAGCAGGCGTACGGGCAATGAGCAGTTCTTC,CASRRTGNEQFF
13,-,-,TRBJ1-5,TRBV6-1,TGTGCCAGCAGTGAAGCCCGAGTACAGCCCCAGCATTTT,CASSEARVQPQHF
13,-,-,TRBJ1-2,TRBV5-8,TGTGCCAGCAGCTTACAGGGTGCCTATGGCTACACCTTC,CASSLQGAYGYTF
14,TRBD2,-,TRBJ2-1,TRBV3-1/TRBV3-2,TGTGCCAGCAGCCATGGCCCAAGCGGGGGGTCGCGGTTCTTC,CASSHGPSGGSRFF
14,TRBD1,-,TRBJ1-6,TRBV6-5,TGTGCCAGCGAAATCACAGGGGGCTCTTCACCCCTCCACTTT,CASEITGGSSPLHF
14,TRBD1,-,TRBJ1-2,TRBV5-1,TGCGCCAGCAGCTTGGGGGACAGGGGTTATGGCTACACCTTC,CASSLGDRGYGYTF
15,-,many,TRBJ2-2,TRBV3-1/TRBV3-2,TGTGCCAGCAGCGACCCCGCGGGAAACACCGGGGAGCTGTTTTTT,CASSDPAGNTGELFF
14,TRBD1,-,TRBJ2-7,TRBV18,TGTGCCAGCTCACCACCGGACAGGATCTACGAGCAGTACTTC,CASSPPDRIYEQYF
17,TRBD1,-,TRBJ1-1,TRBV7-9,TGTGCCAGCAGCCCGCGGTTGAAAAACAGGGGAAACACTGAAGCTTTCTTT,CASSPRLKNRGNTEAFF
14,-,-,TRBJ1-4,TRBV30,TGTGCCTGGAGTGTATCCAGGTCAAATGAAAAACTGTTTTTT,CAWSVSRSNEKLFF
16,-,-,TRBJ1-5,TRBV18,TGTGCCAGCTCACCCTACAGTGAGGGAGACAATCAGCCCCAGCATTTT,CASSPYSEGDNQPQHF
15,-,-,TRBJ1-3,TRBV2,TGTGCCAGCAGCCCTGGGCGGGGACCCGGAAACACCATATATTTT,CASSPGRGPGNTIYF
15,TRBD2,-,TRBJ2-3,TRBV7-3,TGTGCCAGCAGTTCAGCGGGGGGGCCGGGAGATACGCAGTATTTT,CASSSAGGPGDTQYF
16,TRBD1,once,TRBJ2-4,TRBV5-4,TGTGCCAGCAGCCCGGCCACGGGACAGGGGGAAAACATTCAGTACTTC,CASSPATGQGENIQYF
14,TRBD1,-,TRBJ1-2,TRBV7-8,TGTGCCAGCAGCTCCCTCGCAGGGGGCTATGGCTACACCTTC,CASSSLAGGYGYTF
15,TRBD1,-,TRBJ2-1,TRBV19,TGTGCCAGCCTAGATTATGGACAGGGGGGGGATGAGCAGTTCTTC,CASLDYGQGGDEQFF
13,-,-,TRBJ1-4,TRBV5-1,TGCGCCAGCAGCCGAACAGCAGGTGAAAAACTGTTTTTT,CASSRTAGEKLFF
15,-,-,TRBJ2-5,TRBV5-1,TGCGCCAGCAGCTTGGGGCCGTATTCACAAGAGACCCAGTACTTC,CASSLGPYSQETQYF
14,TRBD1,-,TRBJ1-2,TRBV27,TGTGCCAGCAGTGACAGGGGGCCCTCCTATGGCTACACCTTC,CASSDRGPSYGYTF
16,-,few,TRBJ1-1,TRBV5-1,TGCGCCAGCAGCTTTTCAGGAGGACTCATGAACACTGAAGCTTTCTTT,CASSFSGGLMNTEAFF